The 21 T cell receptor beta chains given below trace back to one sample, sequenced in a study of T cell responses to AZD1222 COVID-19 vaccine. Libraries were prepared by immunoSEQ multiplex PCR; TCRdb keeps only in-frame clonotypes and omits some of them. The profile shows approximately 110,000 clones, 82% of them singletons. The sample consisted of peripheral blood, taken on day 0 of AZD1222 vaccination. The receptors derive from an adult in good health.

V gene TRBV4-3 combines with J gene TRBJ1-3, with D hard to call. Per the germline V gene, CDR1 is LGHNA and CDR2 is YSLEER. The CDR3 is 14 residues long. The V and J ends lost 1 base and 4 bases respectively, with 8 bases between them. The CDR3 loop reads CASSQGTTGNTIYF. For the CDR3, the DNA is TGCGCCAGCAGCCAAGGAACAACAGGAAACACCATATATTTT.

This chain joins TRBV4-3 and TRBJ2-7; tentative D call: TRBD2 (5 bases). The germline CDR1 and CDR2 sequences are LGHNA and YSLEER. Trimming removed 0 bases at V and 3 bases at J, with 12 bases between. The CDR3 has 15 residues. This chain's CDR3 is CASSQDFGVYYEQYF. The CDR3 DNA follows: TGCGCCAGCAGCCAAGATTTCGGGGTTTACTACGAGCAGTACTTC.

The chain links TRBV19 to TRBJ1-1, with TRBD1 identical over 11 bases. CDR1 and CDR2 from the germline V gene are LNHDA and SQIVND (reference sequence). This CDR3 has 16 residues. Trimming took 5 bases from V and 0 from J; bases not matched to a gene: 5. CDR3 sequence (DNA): TGTGCCAGTAGTGTAAGGACAGGGGGCTTGAACACTGAAGCTTTCTTT. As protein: CASSVRTGGLNTEAFF.

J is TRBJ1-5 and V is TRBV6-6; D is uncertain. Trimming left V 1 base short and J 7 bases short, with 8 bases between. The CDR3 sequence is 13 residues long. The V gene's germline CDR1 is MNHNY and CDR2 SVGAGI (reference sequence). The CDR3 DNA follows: TGTGCCAGCAGTTACTTAGATGGACAGCCCCAGCATTTT. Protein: CASSYLDGQPQHF.

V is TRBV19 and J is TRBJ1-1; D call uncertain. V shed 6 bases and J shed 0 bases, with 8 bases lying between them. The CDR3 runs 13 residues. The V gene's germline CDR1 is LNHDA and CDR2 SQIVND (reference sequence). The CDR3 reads CASRREMNTEAFF. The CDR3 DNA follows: TGTGCCAGTAGGAGGGAGATGAACACTGAAGCTTTCTTT.

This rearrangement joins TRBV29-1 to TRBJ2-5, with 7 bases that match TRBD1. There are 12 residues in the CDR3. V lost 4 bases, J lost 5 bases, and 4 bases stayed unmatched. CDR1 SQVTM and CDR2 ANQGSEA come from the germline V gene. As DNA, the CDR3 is TGCAGCGTTGCACAGGGGAAGGAGACCCAGTACTTC. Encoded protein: CSVAQGKETQYF.

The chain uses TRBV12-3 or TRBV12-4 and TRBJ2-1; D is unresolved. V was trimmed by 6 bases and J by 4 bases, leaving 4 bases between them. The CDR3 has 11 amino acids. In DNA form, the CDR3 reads TGTGCCAGCAGCCAATACAATGAGCAGTTCTTC. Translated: CASSQYNEQFF.

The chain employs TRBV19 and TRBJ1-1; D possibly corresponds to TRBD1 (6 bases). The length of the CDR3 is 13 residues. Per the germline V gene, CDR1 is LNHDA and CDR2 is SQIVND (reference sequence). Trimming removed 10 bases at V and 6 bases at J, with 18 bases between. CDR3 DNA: TGTGCCACCTTACAGGGTATCCCCGCTGAAGCTTTCTTT. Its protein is CATLQGIPAEAFF. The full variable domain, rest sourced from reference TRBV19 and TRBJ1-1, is DGGITQSPKYLFRKEGQNVTLSCEQNLNHDAMYWYRQDPGQGLRLIYYSQIVNDFQKGDIAEGYSVSREKKESFPLTVTSAQKNPTAFYLCATLQGIPAEAFFGQGTRLTVV.

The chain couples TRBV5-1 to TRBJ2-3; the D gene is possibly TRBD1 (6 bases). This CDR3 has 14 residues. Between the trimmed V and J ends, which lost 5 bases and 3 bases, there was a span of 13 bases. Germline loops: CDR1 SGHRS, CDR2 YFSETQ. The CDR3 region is CASRIGQGTDTQYF. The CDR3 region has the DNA TGCGCCAGCAGAATTGGTCAGGGGACAGATACGCAGTATTTT.

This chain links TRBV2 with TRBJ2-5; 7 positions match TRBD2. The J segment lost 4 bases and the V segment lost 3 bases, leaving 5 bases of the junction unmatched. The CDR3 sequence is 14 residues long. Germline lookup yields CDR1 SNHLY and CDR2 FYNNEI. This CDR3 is CASSDIAGGETQYF. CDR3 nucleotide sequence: TGTGCCAGCAGTGATATAGCGGGCGGAGAGACCCAGTACTTC.

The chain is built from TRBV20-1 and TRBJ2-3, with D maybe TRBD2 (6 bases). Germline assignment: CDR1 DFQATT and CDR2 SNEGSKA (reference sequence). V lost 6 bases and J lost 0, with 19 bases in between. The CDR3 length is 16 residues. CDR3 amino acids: CSASVLGGASTDTQYF. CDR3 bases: TGCAGTGCCAGTGTGCTGGGCGGGGCTAGCACAGATACGCAGTATTTT.

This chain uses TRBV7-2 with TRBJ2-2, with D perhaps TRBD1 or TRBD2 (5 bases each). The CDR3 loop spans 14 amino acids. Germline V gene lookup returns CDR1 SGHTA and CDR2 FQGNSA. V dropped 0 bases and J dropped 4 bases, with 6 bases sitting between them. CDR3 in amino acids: CASSLAGPTGELFF. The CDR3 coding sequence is TGTGCCAGCAGCTTAGCGGGACCCACCGGGGAGCTGTTTTTT.

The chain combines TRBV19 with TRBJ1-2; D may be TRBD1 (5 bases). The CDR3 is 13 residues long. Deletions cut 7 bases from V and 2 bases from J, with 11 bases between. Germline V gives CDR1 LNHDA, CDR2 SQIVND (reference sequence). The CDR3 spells CASTSAGNYGYTF. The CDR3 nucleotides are TGTGCCAGTACCTCCGCAGGGAACTATGGCTACACCTTC. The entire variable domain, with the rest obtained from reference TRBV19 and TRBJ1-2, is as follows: DGGITQSPKYLFRKEGQNVTLSCEQNLNHDAMYWYRQDPGQGLRLIYYSQIVNDFQKGDIAEGYSVSREKKESFPLTVTSAQKNPTAFYLCASTSAGNYGYTFGSGTRLTVV.

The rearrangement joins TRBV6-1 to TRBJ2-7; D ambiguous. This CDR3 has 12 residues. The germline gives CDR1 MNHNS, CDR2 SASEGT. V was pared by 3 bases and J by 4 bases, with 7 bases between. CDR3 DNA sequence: TGTGCCAGCAGTGACGGAGATTACGAGCAGTACTTC. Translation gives CASSDGDYEQYF.

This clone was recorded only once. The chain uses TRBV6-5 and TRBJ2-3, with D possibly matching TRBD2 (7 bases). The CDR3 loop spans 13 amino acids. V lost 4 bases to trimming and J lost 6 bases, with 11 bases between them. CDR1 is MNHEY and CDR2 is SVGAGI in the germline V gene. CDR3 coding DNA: TGTGCCAGCAGTTGGGGGGGCAGGGATACGCAGTATTTT. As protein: CASSWGGRDTQYF.

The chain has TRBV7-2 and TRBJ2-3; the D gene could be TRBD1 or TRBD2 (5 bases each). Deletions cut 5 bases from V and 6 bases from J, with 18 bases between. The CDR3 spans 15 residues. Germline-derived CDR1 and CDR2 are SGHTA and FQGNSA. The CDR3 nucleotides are TGTGCCAGCAGCCAACAGGCCTCTAGCAGGGATACGCAGTATTTT. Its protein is CASSQQASSRDTQYF.

The CDR3 loop reads CASSLRGGSYNEQFF. In DNA, the CDR3 is TGTGCCAGCAGCTTGCGAGGGGGCTCCTACAATGAGCAGTTCTTC. This chain connects TRBV5-4 to TRBJ2-1, with D tentatively TRBD1 (6 bases). The CDR3 length is 15 residues. V lost 1 base and J lost 0, with 8 bases in between. Germline V gives CDR1 SGHNT, CDR2 YYREEE (reference sequence).

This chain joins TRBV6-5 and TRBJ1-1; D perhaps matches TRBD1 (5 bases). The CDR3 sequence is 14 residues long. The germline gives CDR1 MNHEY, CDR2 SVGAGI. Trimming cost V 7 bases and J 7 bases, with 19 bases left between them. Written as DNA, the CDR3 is TGTGCCAGCACCTTAGACGGAGGGGCAGATGAAGCTTTCTTT. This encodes CASTLDGGADEAFF.

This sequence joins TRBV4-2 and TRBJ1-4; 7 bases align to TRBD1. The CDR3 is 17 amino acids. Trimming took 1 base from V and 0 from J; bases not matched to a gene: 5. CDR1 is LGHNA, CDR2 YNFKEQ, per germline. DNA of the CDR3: TGTGCCAGCAGCCAAGGGGACAGTTTTGCAACTAATGAAAAACTGTTTTTT. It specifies CASSQGDSFATNEKLFF.

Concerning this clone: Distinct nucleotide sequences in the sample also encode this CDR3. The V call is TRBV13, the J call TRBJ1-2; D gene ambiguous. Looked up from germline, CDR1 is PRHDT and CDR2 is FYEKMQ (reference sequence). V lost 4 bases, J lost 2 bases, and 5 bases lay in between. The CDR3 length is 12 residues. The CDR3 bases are TGTGCCAGCAGCTCCTTGAACTATGGCTACACCTTC. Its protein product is CASSSLNYGYTF.

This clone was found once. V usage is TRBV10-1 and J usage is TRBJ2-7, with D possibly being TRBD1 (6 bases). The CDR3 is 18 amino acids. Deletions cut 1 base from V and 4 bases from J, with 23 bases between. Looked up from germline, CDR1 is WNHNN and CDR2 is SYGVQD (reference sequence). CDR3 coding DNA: TGCGCCAGCAGTGAGTTACGGCAGGGGTTTTTGTCCTCGTACGAGCAGTACTTC. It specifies CASSELRQGFLSSYEQYF.